A selection of T cell receptor beta chains follows, all from one sample in a study of shared clonotypes between healthy human individuals. Measured with immunoSEQ multiplex PCR; TCRdb has only the in-frame clones, and not every one. Of around 1.4 million clones in the sample, around 98.5% are singletons; the top ten hold 0.36%. Sequences were obtained from naive CD4+ T cells sorted from blood. The source of these receptors is a man aged 25-40 years in good health. CDR3s include the opening cysteine and the closing phenylalanine or tryptophan. The D gene is left open where the match is weak. Size tells how often a clone was seen (once, few, many) or the class of an expanded clone, and some rows leave it out.

abundance,v_gene,d_gene,j_gene,CDR3nt,CDR3aa
.,TRBV28,.,TRBJ2-7,TGTGCCAGCAGCTCTCCGGGACCGCCAAACTACGAGCAGTACTTC,CASSSPGPPNYEQYF
.,TRBV11-2,.,TRBJ2-7,TGTGCCAGCAGCTTAACGTGGGGGGCCTCCTACGAGCAGTACTTC,CASSLTWGASYEQYF
.,TRBV30,.,TRBJ1-4,TGTGCCTGGAGCCTAGGGGGTGACGGGAAAAAACTGTTTTTT,CAWSLGGDGKKLFF
.,TRBV5-1,.,TRBJ2-1,TGCGCCAGCAGCTCGATGCAGGGCTCCTACAATGAGCAGTTCTTC,CASSSMQGSYNEQFF
few,TRBV15,.,TRBJ2-5,TGTGCCACCAGCAGGGGGCGGGAGACCCAGTACTTC,CATSRGRETQYF
.,TRBV7-2,TRBD2,TRBJ2-2,TGTGCCAGCAGCCCGACCGGGACTAGCGTCGCCGGGGAGCTGTTTTTT,CASSPTGTSVAGELFF
.,TRBV11-2,TRBD2,TRBJ2-5,TGTGCCAGCAGCTTACTCCTTCTAGCGGGGGCTAACCAAGAGACCCAGTACTTC,CASSLLLLAGANQETQYF
.,TRBV5-1,.,TRBJ2-7,TGCGCCAGCAGCACGGGACTGACTACCTACGAGCAGTACTTC,CASSTGLTTYEQYF
.,TRBV9,.,TRBJ2-5,TGTGCCAGCAGCGACAGAGCGAGAGAAGAGACCCAGTACTTC,CASSDRAREETQYF
once,TRBV28,TRBD1,TRBJ2-7,TGTGCCAGCAGTTTACTTCGGACAGGTTCAGAGCAGTACTTC,CASSLLRTGSEQYF
once,TRBV5-1,.,TRBJ1-1,TGCGCCAGCAGCTCGGACCTCATGCGGGGGAACACTGAAGCTTTCTTT,CASSSDLMRGNTEAFF
.,TRBV7-3,.,TRBJ2-7,TGTGCCAGCAGCTTAACGGGTGGGAGGTACTCCTACGAGCAGTACTTC,CASSLTGGRYSYEQYF
.,TRBV28,.,TRBJ1-4,TGTGCCAGCAGGCGGGGGCGATTCTTAGGTACTGAAAAACTGTTTTTT,CASRRGRFLGTEKLFF
.,TRBV28,.,TRBJ2-1,TGTGCCAGCAGTTTAGAGGACGACTCTAAGCAGTTCTTC,CASSLEDDSKQFF
once,TRBV7-1,TRBD2,TRBJ2-1,TGTGCCAGCAGCTCCGGGACTAGCGGGAGTAAAATTAGGGACCGTTCGACCTCCTACAATGAGCAGTTCTTC,CASSSGTSGSKIRDRSTSYNEQFF
.,TRBV30,.,TRBJ2-1,TGTGCCATAGAGGGAGTGACGGCTCACCTCTCCTACAATGAGCAGTTCTTC,CAIEGVTAHLSYNEQFF
.,TRBV7-9,.,TRBJ1-4,TGTGCCAGCAGCTTATCTACAGGGCCGCCCAGAGGGGACAATGAAAAACTGTTTTTT,CASSLSTGPPRGDNEKLFF
.,TRBV2,.,TRBJ1-5,TGTGCCAGCAGTGTAAGAGTCAGTAATAGCAATCAGCCCCAGCATTTT,CASSVRVSNSNQPQHF
.,TRBV5-4,.,TRBJ2-3,TGTGCCAGCAGCTTGTTCGGTAGGACAGATACGCAGTATTTT,CASSLFGRTDTQYF
.,TRBV28,.,TRBJ2-7,TGTGCCAGCAGTTTATCCGGGAGCTCCTACGAGCAGTACTTC,CASSLSGSSYEQYF
.,TRBV19,TRBD1,TRBJ2-1,TGTGCCAGTAGCCAGTCCGGACAGGGGGATGAACAGTTCTTC,CASSQSGQGDEQFF
.,TRBV4-3,.,TRBJ1-2,TGCGCCAGCAGCCATGACGGACTGAAAGCTAACTATGGCTACACCTTC,CASSHDGLKANYGYTF
once,TRBV5-6,TRBD1,TRBJ2-7,TGTGCCAGCAGCTGGGACAGGGGGAACTACGAGCAGTACTTC,CASSWDRGNYEQYF
.,TRBV18,TRBD1,TRBJ1-2,TGTGCCAGCTCACCATGGTCCGGGACAGATCATCGTTGGACGGGTGGCTACACCTTC,CASSPWSGTDHRWTGGYTF
once,TRBV19,TRBD1,TRBJ1-2,TGTGCCACCGCGGACAGGGGCTATGGCTACACCTTC,CATADRGYGYTF
.,TRBV14,.,TRBJ2-1,TGTGCCAGCAGCCAAGAAACGGTTAGCGAGCAGTTCTTC,CASSQETVSEQFF
.,TRBV12-5,.,TRBJ2-1,TGTGCTAGTGGTTTGGCCAGGACCAATGAGCAGTTCTTC,CASGLARTNEQFF
.,TRBV6-6,.,TRBJ2-7,TGTGCCAGCAGTTACTCGCTATGGTCCTACGAGCAGTACTTC,CASSYSLWSYEQYF
.,TRBV5-4,TRBD2,TRBJ2-3,TGTGCCAGTAAAGAATCGTCCGCGGCGGGGGTTCCGCAGTATTTT,CASKESSAAGVPQYF
.,TRBV18,.,TRBJ2-2,TGTGCCAGCTCACCGTTAAATCCCGGGGAGCTGTTTTTT,CASSPLNPGELFF
.,TRBV18,TRBD1,TRBJ1-4,TGTGCCAGCTCACCCGGGACAGGGTGGGGAAAACTGTTTTTT,CASSPGTGWGKLFF
.,TRBV5-1,.,TRBJ2-5,TGCGCCAGCAGCTTACATCCAGGCACATTGGTAGAAGAGACCCAGTACTTC,CASSLHPGTLVEETQYF
.,TRBV27,TRBD2,TRBJ2-7,TGTGCCAGCAGAATCGGGACTAGCGGTTCCTACGAGCAGTACTTC,CASRIGTSGSYEQYF
.,TRBV5-1,TRBD2,TRBJ2-3,TGCGCCAGCATCCACGTAGCGGGAGGCACAGATACGCAGTATTTT,CASIHVAGGTDTQYF
.,TRBV10-3,.,TRBJ2-1,TGTGCCATCAGTGAAGGAGGCGAGCAGTTCTTC,CAISEGGEQFF
.,TRBV6-4,TRBD2,TRBJ2-2,TGTGCCAGCAGTCTACTAGCGGGAGGTTCGAACACCGGGGAGCTGTTTTTT,CASSLLAGGSNTGELFF
.,TRBV28,.,TRBJ1-2,TGTGCCAGCAGGCTAACAAGGACAGTTAGCATGGATGGCTACACCTTC,CASRLTRTVSMDGYTF
.,TRBV7-2,TRBD2,TRBJ2-7,TGTGCCAGCAGCTTACGAGCGGGACTCCTCTACGAGCAGTACTTC,CASSLRAGLLYEQYF
.,TRBV7-2,.,TRBJ2-3,TGTGCCAGCAGCTTAGCGCTAGTTGGCGGGCCTACGCAGTATTTT,CASSLALVGGPTQYF
.,TRBV6-1,.,TRBJ1-1,TGTGCCAGCAGTTTAGGAGGGGGCACTGAAGCTTTCTTT,CASSLGGGTEAFF
.,TRBV7-9,TRBD1,TRBJ2-1,TGTGCCAGCAGCTTAATAGGGGGACAGGGGAACAATGAGCAGTTCTTC,CASSLIGGQGNNEQFF
.,TRBV5-4,.,TRBJ2-5,TGTGCCAGCAGCTACAGGGATAAAGAGACCCAGTACTTC,CASSYRDKETQYF